This T cell receptor beta chain was recovered during a study of blood T cell repertoires in COVID-19. On the study more broadly: Sample material is recorded as cDNA or gDNA derived from T cells, B-cell-depleted T cells, or PBMCs.

The V and J ends lost 2 bases and 4 bases, in that order; junction bases with no gene match: 12. The CDR3 runs to 18 residues. Germline-derived CDR1 and CDR2 are MGHRA and YSYEKL. The repertoire was sequenced with immunoSEQ multiplex PCR; TCRdb's copy has only in-frame clones and lacks some. This table has a few hundred thousand clones, approximately 84% appearing once. Sequenced: PBMCs or T cells enriched from blood (not recorded which). The clonotype comes from a woman aged 25-40 years who had recovered from COVID-19. The chain recombines TRBV4-1 with TRBJ1-1, with TRBD1 identical over 11 bases. CDR3 loop: CASSQRKSGTGGLTEAFF. The CDR3 nucleotides are TGCGCCAGCAGCCAACGTAAATCCGGGACAGGGGGTCTCACTGAAGCTTTCTTT.